These T cell receptor beta chains were read from a single sample in a study of blood T cell repertoires in COVID-19. Assay: immunoSEQ multiplex PCR; the TCRdb copy retains only in-frame clones and omits some. Of fewer than 250,000 clones in the sample, roughly 84% were seen once. Material for sequencing was peripheral blood. The receptors were sampled from a human donor in a cohort sampled during active COVID-19. The CDR3 runs from the conserved cysteine through the conserved F or W. The D gene is left open where the match is weak. Expanded clones get a size class; other rows say once, few or many, or leave the size out.

size	D	V	J	length	CDR3	DNA
-	TRBD1	TRBV6-5	TRBJ2-7	14	CASRRDRSSYEQYF	TGTGCCAGCAGACGGGACAGAAGCTCCTACGAGCAGTACTTC
-	-	TRBV21-1	TRBJ2-1	15	CASSKRRQGGNEQFF	TGTGCCAGCAGCAAACGGAGACAGGGGGGAAATGAGCAGTTCTTC
once	-	TRBV1	TRBJ2-1	16	CTSSQDLGGSYNEQFF	TGCACCAGCAGCCAAGATCTCGGGGGATCCTACAATGAGCAGTTCTTC
-	-	TRBV7-9	TRBJ2-7	14	CASSLGTYSYEQYF	TGTGCCAGCAGCTTGGGGACATACTCCTACGAGCAGTACTTC
-	TRBD1	TRBV4-2	TRBJ1-1	17	CASSQGPGQRLNTEAFF	TGTGCCAGCAGCCAAGGACCGGGACAGAGATTGAACACTGAAGCTTTCTTT
-	TRBD1	TRBV5-1	TRBJ1-2	13	CASRESQGPHYTF	TGCGCCAGCAGGGAGTCACAGGGGCCGCACTACACCTTC
-	TRBD2	TRBV2	TRBJ2-1	13	CASTGLTYNEQFF	TGTGCCAGCACGGGACTAACCTACAATGAGCAGTTCTTC
-	TRBD1	TRBV19	TRBJ2-4	12	CASRDRVDIQYF	TGTGCCAGTAGGGACAGGGTAGACATTCAGTACTTC
-	-	TRBV6-1	TRBJ1-6	16	CASSEGGGLGNSPLHF	TGTGCCAGCAGTGAAGGTGGGGGCCTTGGTAATTCACCCCTCCACTTT
few	-	TRBV2	TRBJ1-5	15	CASSEQGMSNQPQHF	TGTGCCAGCAGTGAACAGGGTATGAGCAATCAGCCCCAGCATTTT